A selection of T cell receptor beta chains follows, all from one sample in a study of control samples from healthy donors and cancer patients. The protocol was immunoSEQ multiplex PCR, while the TCRdb copy is restricted to in-frame clones and leaves out a portion. The data hold 170,000 or so clones, with 91% observed a single time. Sequences were obtained from blood. The receptors were sampled from a woman between 40 and 50 years old in good health. Each CDR3 is given with its conserved first and last residue. D genes are given only for firm matches. Not every row has a clone size; where given, it reads once, few, many or a size class.

j_gene | abundance | d_gene | v_gene | CDR3aa | CDR3nt
TRBJ2-7 | - | - | TRBV3-1/TRBV3-2 | CASSRGLADEQYF | TGTGCCAGCAGCCGAGGTCTTGCGGACGAGCAGTACTTC
TRBJ1-1 | - | - | TRBV5-1 | CASSQATGKNTEAFF | TGCGCCAGCAGCCAGGCCACAGGGAAGAACACTGAAGCTTTCTTT
TRBJ1-5 | - | - | TRBV9 | CASSVGIGGNQPQHF | TGTGCCAGCAGCGTAGGCATAGGGGGCAATCAGCCCCAGCATTTT
TRBJ1-2 | - | - | TRBV18 | CASSPPEQPNYGYTF | TGTGCCAGCTCACCACCGGAACAGCCGAACTATGGCTACACCTTC
TRBJ1-2 | once | - | TRBV27 | CASSSPAGRGYTF | TGTGCCAGCAGTTCTCCGGCGGGGCGCGGCTACACCTTC
TRBJ2-2 | - | - | TRBV5-4 | CASSNLGTPTGELFF | TGTGCCAGCAGCAACCTTGGGACCCCCACCGGGGAGCTGTTTTTT
TRBJ1-1 | - | - | TRBV5-4 | CASSLAKGTEAFF | TGTGCCAGCAGCTTGGCTAAGGGCACTGAAGCTTTCTTT
TRBJ2-3 | - | TRBD2 | TRBV11-2 | CASSLSSLPGGSPDTQYF | TGTGCCAGCAGCTTGTCGTCCTTACCGGGGGGGTCGCCAGATACGCAGTATTTT
TRBJ1-6 | few | - | TRBV27 | CASTERRNSPLHF | TGTGCCAGCACTGAAAGAAGAAATTCACCCCTCCACTTT
TRBJ1-1 | - | - | TRBV5-4 | CASSLDWANTEAFF | TGTGCCAGCAGCCTCGATTGGGCAAACACTGAAGCTTTCTTT
TRBJ1-2 | - | - | TRBV11-3 | CASSLGRRVNCGYTF | TGTGCCAGCAGCTTAGGCCGGCGAGTAAATTGTGGCTACACCTTC
TRBJ2-2 | once | TRBD1 | TRBV6-5 | CASGIWDSNTGELFF | TGTGCCAGCGGTATCTGGGACAGCAACACCGGGGAGCTGTTTTTT
TRBJ2-3 | - | - | TRBV7-9 | CASSRGISTDTQYF | TGTGCCAGCAGCCGGGGGATTAGCACAGATACGCAGTATTTT
TRBJ1-1 | once | - | TRBV5-4 | CASSPGQDTEAFF | TGTGCCAGCAGCCCCGGACAAGACACTGAAGCTTTCTTT
TRBJ1-1 | - | - | TRBV3-1/TRBV3-2 | CASSQVRRSSEAFF | TGTGCCAGCAGCCAAGTGAGACGGTCCTCTGAAGCTTTCTTT
TRBJ2-5 | - | - | TRBV29-1 | CSEGRRGLGTQYF | TGCAGCGAGGGACGGCGAGGGTTGGGGACCCAGTACTTC
TRBJ2-1 | - | - | TRBV5-1 | CASSLDGGYNEQFF | TGCGCCAGCAGCTTGGATGGCGGATACAATGAGCAGTTCTTC
TRBJ2-7 | few | TRBD1 | TRBV18 | CASSPAGGNNEQYF | TGTGCCAGCTCACCGGCAGGGGGCAATAACGAGCAGTACTTC
TRBJ1-5 | few | TRBD1 | TRBV18 | CASSPGQNNQPQHF | TGTGCCAGCTCACCGGGACAGAACAATCAGCCCCAGCATTTT
TRBJ2-7 | - | TRBD2 | TRBV10-3 | CAITETSGGGYEQYF | TGTGCCATCACCGAGACTAGCGGGGGAGGGTACGAGCAGTACTTC
TRBJ1-6 | - | TRBD1 | TRBV10-1 | CASSEQGMGSPLHF | TGCGCCAGCAGCGAACAGGGGATGGGTTCACCCCTCCACTTT
TRBJ2-2 | few | - | TRBV10-1 | CASSESSAGELFF | TGCGCCAGCAGTGAGTCGTCCGCCGGGGAGCTGTTTTTT
TRBJ2-5 | - | TRBD1 | TRBV12-5 | CASGLGTQGPQETQYF | TGTGCTAGTGGTTTGGGGACACAGGGGCCTCAAGAGACCCAGTACTTC
TRBJ2-5 | - | TRBD1 | TRBV18 | CASSKAQGAKETQYF | TGTGCCAGCTCGAAAGCACAGGGGGCGAAAGAGACCCAGTACTTC
TRBJ2-7 | - | - | TRBV10-3 | CAIRTEAYEQYF | TGTGCCATCCGGACCGAGGCCTACGAGCAGTACTTC